The source of this T cell receptor (beta chain) is a study of T-cell memory formation after mild COVID-19. On this clonotype itself: As yet, its antigen is unknown.

Study results and limitations: In second-wave clones peaking day 37, SARS-CoV-2 specificity remained unconfirmed. Day 15 to 85 contractors were CD4/CD8 balanced; later expanders leaned CD4+. Some SARS-CoV-2-responding clones were already detected in memory before infection.

V lost 6 bases and J 1 base, leaving 11 bases between the germline ends. The CDR3 runs 14 residues. Sample barcodes and UMIs were carried by the TCR alpha and TCR beta cDNA libraries that 5'RACE generated with constant-segment primers. Using its own MiXCR run on the 5' RACE reads, TCRdb lists one record per CDR3 protein. The data show 92,000 or so distinct CDR3 sequences, 10% to 15% seen once. The sample was PBMCs or a T cell subset sorted from them (not recorded which). This TCR was recovered from an adult woman who had mild COVID-19 (a few samples of this study predate the infection). Cell type and time point are not known. This rearrangement joins TRBV12-3 or TRBV12-4 to TRBJ2-3; no definite D call. This chain's CDR3 is CASSPDQGTDTQYF. The CDR3 DNA follows: TGTGCCAGCAGCCCTGACCAGGGCACAGATACGCAGTATTTT.